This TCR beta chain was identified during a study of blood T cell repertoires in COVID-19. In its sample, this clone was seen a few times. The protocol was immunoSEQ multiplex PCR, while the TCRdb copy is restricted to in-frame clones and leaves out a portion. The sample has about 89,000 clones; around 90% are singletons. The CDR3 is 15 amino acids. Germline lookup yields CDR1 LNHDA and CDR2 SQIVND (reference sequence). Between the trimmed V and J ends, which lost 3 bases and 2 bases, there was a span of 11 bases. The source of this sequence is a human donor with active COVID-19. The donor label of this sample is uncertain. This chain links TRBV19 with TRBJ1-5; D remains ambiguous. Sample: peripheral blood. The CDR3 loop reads CASSIQNGGNQPQHF. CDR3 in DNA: TGTGCCAGTAGTATTCAGAACGGGGGCAATCAGCCCCAGCATTTT. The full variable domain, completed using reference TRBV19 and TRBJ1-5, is DGGITQSPKYLFRKEGQNVTLSCEQNLNHDAMYWYRQDPGQGLRLIYYSQIVNDFQKGDIAEGYSVSREKKESFPLTVTSAQKNPTAFYLCASSIQNGGNQPQHFGDGTRLSIL.